This TCR beta chain is from a study of cytomegalovirus exposure and HLA in healthy donors. At the level of the study: Within the Caucasian-associated ancestry cluster were roughly 82% of the 398 genotyped donors.

Of note for this clone: Antigen: not known.

60 Vbeta and 13 Jbeta primers were used in PCR. This table comes from immunoSEQ multiplex PCR, and its TCRdb copy is limited to in-frame clones, with some not included. The sample lists 150,000 to 180,000 clones, roughly 80% occurring once. Looked up from germline, CDR1 is SGHTA and CDR2 is FQGNSA. CDR3 length: 19 amino acids. V lost 5 bases and J lost 4, with 24 bases in between. Overall study findings and caveats: 16,951 TCR beta sequences were associated with HLA alleles at 0.05 false discovery rate in a later analysis. In a later analysis, HLA-C alleles had the fewest associated TCRs, DRB1 alleles the most. Presence/absence analyses rested on an assumption that sequencing depth was roughly uniform across donors.

The sequenced sample consisted of PBMCs. This sequence joins TRBV7-2 and TRBJ2-6; a weak D match, TRBD1 (6 bases). This clonotype was sampled from a man aged 25-40 years in good health and CMV-seropositive. The CDR3 loop is CASSLVGQTLQTGANVLTF. For the CDR3, the DNA is TGTGCCAGCAGCCTAGTCGGACAGACCTTGCAGACGGGGGCCAACGTCCTGACTTTC.